A single sample is the source of the 4 T cell receptor beta chains below, sequenced in a study of blood T cell repertoires in COVID-19. Clones were sequenced by immunoSEQ multiplex PCR, and TCRdb holds only the in-frame ones, with some missing. Here the sample spans 200,000 or so clones, roughly 88% being singletons. The specimen was peripheral blood. These receptors were collected from a man in his forties who had recovered from COVID-19.

This clone was found a few times. The V call is TRBV30, the J call TRBJ2-7; a possible D gene is TRBD2 (5 bases). In germline, CDR1 is GTSNPN, CDR2 SVGIG (reference sequence). The CDR3 contains 15 residues. V shed 2 bases and J shed 3 bases, with 17 bases lying between them. The CDR3 loop reads CAWSPRGRWFYEQYF. CDR3 coding DNA: TGTGCCTGGAGTCCAAGAGGGCGCTGGTTCTACGAGCAGTACTTC.

The J gene is TRBJ2-2, the V gene TRBV7-2; 8 nucleotides match TRBD2. Germline loops: CDR1 SGHTA, CDR2 FQGNSA. The trim removed 2 bases at V and 7 bases at J, leaving 3 bases unmatched. The length of the CDR3 is 14 residues. The CDR3 DNA is TGTGCCAGCAGCTTATTTGCGGGAGGCGGGGAGCTGTTTTTT. It translates to CASSLFAGGGELFF.

The chain couples TRBV12-3 or TRBV12-4 to TRBJ1-5; D gene uncertain. Trimming cost V 6 bases and J 7 bases, with 10 bases left between them. The length of the CDR3 is 12 residues. CDR3 DNA: TGTGCCAGCAGGAGGAATAGGCAGCCCCAGCATTTT. Its translation: CASRRNRQPQHF.

The CDR3 region is CASRTTFANTEAFF. CDR3 nucleotide sequence: TGTGCCAGCAGGACTACGTTTGCGAACACTGAAGCTTTCTTT. This sequence joins TRBV6-5 and TRBJ1-1; D is unresolved. This CDR3 is built from 14 residues. From germline, CDR1 is MNHEY and CDR2 SVGAGI. The germline V and J ends were trimmed by 6 bases and 1 base, with 12 bases remaining between them.